This section outlines one TCR beta chain sequence together with its context. Its antigen is currently not known. Base-call qualities are not available, and no considerably larger clone is one nucleotide away. The data derive from a study of T cell changes during pregnancy in multiple sclerosis (dated by TCRdb to about 2019). Regarding the research as a whole: The study examined how the T cell repertoire changed over the course of pregnancy in women with multiple sclerosis.

As encoded in the germline V gene, CDR1 is SGHVS while CDR2 is FQNEAQ. Inclusive of the bounding cysteine and phenylalanine, the CDR3 is 17 residues long. Solely the CDR3 DNA is kept, with 51 bases framed from the first base. After removal of 5 bases from V and 8 bases from J, the junction retains 16 bases not matched to a gene. Library generation was performed with the immunoSEQ multiplex PCR assay. TCRdb limited this immuneACCESS table to in-frame rearrangements with V and J called. A share of clones is missing; checked studies link under half to unresolved V genes, and the rest is unexplained. This sample has 75,000 to 80,000 clones in its table, and roughly 90% of those were observed once. Around 2% of the sample is in the top ten clones.

The sequences come from peripheral blood, collected before pregnancy. The chain is made from TRBV7-8 and TRBJ1-4, and TRBD1 aligns with 8 junction nucleotides. The receptor was isolated from a female donor with multiple sclerosis, enrolled in a pregnancy study. Here is the DNA: TGTGCCAGCAGCCCTTCGGGGACTTCAGGGGGCTGGGAAAAACTGTTTTTT. It specifies CASSPSGTSGGWEKLFF.